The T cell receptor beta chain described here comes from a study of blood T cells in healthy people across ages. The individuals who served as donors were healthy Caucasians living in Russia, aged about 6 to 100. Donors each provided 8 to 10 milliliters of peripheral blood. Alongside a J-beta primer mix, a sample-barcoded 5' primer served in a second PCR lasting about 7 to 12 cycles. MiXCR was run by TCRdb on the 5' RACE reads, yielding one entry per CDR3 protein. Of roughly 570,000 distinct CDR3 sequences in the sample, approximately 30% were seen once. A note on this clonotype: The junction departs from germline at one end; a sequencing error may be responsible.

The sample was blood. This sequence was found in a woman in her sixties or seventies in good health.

The CDR3 DNA sequence: TGCAGTGCCCCACTAAGGACTGAAGCATTCTTT. This gives the protein CSAPLRTEAFF. The J gene is TRBJ1-1, the V gene TRBV20-1; D gene unclear. The CDR3 is made up of 11 amino acids. Germline lookup yields CDR1 DFQATT and CDR2 SNEGSKA (reference sequence).